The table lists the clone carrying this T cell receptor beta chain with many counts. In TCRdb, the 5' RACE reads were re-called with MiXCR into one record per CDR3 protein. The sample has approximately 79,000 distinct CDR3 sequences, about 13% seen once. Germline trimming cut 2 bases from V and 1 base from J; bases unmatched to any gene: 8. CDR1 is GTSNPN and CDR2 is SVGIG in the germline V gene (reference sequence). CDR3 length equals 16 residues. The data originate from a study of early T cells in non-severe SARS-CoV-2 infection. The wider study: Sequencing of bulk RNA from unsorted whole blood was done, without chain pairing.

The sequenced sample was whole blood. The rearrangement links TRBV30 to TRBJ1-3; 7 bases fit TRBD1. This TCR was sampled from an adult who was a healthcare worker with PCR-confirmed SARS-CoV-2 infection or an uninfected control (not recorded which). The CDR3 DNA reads TGTGCCTGGAGTTACAGACAGGGAGGGTCTGGAAACACCATATATTTT. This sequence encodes CAWSYRQGGSGNTIYF. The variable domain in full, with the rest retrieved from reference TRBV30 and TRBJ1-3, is SQTIHQWPATLVQPVGSPLSLECTVEGTSNPNLYWYRQAAGRGLQLLFYSVGIGQISSEVPQNLSASRPQDRQFILSSKKLLLSDSGFYLCAWSYRQGGSGNTIYFGEGSWLTVV.